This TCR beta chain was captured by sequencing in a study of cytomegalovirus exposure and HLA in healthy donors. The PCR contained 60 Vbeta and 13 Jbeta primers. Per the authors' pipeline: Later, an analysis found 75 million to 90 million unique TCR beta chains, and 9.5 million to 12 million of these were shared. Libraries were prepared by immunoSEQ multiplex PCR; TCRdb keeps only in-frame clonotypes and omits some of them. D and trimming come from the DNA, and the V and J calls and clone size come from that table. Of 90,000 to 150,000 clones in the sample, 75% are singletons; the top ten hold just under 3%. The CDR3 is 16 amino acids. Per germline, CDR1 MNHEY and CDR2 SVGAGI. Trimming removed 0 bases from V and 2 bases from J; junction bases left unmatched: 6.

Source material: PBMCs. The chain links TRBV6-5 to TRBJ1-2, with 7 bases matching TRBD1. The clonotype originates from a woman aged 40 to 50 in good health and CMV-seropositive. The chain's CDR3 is CASSYSYRDSNYGYTF. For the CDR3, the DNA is TGTGCCAGCAGTTACTCATATCGGGACAGCAACTATGGCTACACCTTC.